One and the same sample provided the 5 T cell receptor beta chains below, sequenced in a study of cytomegalovirus exposure and HLA in healthy donors. Vbeta (60) and Jbeta (13) primers were used in the PCR. This table comes from immunoSEQ multiplex PCR, and its TCRdb copy is limited to in-frame clones, with some not included. The sample yields approximately 92,000 clones, about 71% seen once. Sequencing was carried out using PBMCs. The source is a man aged 60-69 years in good health and CMV-seronegative.

The rearrangement uses TRBV5-1 and TRBJ2-3; 8 bases are shared with TRBD1. Germline CDR1 and CDR2: SGHRS and YFSETQ. V was clipped by 0 bases and J by 4 bases; unmatched bases: 7. The CDR3 is made up of 16 amino acids. CDR3 region: CASSLAGTGGADTQYF. Written as DNA, the CDR3 is TGCGCCAGCAGCTTGGCCGGGACAGGAGGGGCAGATACGCAGTATTTT.

The chain is built from TRBV7-2 and TRBJ2-5; D gene unclear. Trimming took off 2 bases at V and 4 bases at J, with 11 bases between the two ends. CDR1 and CDR2 from the germline V gene are SGHTA and FQGNSA. The CDR3 has 14 amino acids. CDR3 in amino acids: CASSLMRNAETQYF. CDR3 DNA: TGTGCCAGCAGCTTAATGCGGAACGCAGAGACCCAGTACTTC.

The J gene is TRBJ1-1, the V gene TRBV6-5; unclear D gene. The V end was cut by 4 bases, the J end by 14 bases, with 17 bases between. There are 12 residues in the CDR3. In germline, CDR1 is MNHEY, CDR2 SVGAGI. CDR3 sequence reads: CASSFPQEGQFF. The DNA of the CDR3 is TGTGCCAGCAGTTTCCCCCAGGAGGGCCAATTCTTT.

The chain joins TRBV4-1 to TRBJ2-7; 10 nucleotides line up with TRBD1. Germline values: CDR1 MGHRA, CDR2 YSYEKL. The CDR3 runs 14 residues. Germline trimming cut 4 bases from V and 3 bases from J; bases unmatched to any gene: 3. CDR3 sequence: CASSPRTGGYEQYF. The CDR3 nucleotides read TGCGCCAGCAGCCCCCGGACAGGGGGCTACGAGCAGTACTTC.

In DNA form, the CDR3 reads TGTGCCAGCAGCCAAGAGAAGCGGGGGGGCAATGAGCAGTTCTTC. Encoded protein: CASSQEKRGGNEQFF. V gene TRBV4-2 combines with J gene TRBJ2-1; 10 positions agree with TRBD2. This CDR3 region has 15 residues. The germline gives CDR1 LGHNA, CDR2 YNFKEQ. V gave up 0 bases and J gave up 6 bases; unmatched junction bases: 2.